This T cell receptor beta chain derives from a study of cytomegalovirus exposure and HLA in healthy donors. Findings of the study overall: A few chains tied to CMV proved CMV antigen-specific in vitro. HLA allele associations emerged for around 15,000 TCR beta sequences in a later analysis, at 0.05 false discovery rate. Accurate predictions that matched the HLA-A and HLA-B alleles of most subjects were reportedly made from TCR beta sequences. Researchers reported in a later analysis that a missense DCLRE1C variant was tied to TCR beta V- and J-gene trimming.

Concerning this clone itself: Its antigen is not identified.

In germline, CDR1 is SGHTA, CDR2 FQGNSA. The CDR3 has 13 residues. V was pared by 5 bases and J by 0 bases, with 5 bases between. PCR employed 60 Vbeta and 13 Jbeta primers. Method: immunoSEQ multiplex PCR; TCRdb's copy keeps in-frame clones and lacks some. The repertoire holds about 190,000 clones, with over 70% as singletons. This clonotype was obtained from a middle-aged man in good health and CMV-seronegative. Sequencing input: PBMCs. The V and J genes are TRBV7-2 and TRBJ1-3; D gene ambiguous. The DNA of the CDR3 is TGTGCCAGCAGCCCGTACTCTGGAAACACCATATATTTT. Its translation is CASSPYSGNTIYF.